The 11 T cell receptor beta chains below were found in one sample sequenced in a study of cytomegalovirus exposure and HLA in healthy donors. PCR used 60 Vbeta primers and 13 Jbeta primers. Some clones are missing from TCRdb's copy, which holds only in-frame ones; the method was immunoSEQ multiplex PCR. The sample carries about 55,000 clones, roughly 74% recorded once. Sample: PBMCs. Receptors were obtained from a man aged 35 to 55 in good health and CMV-seropositive.

The V and J genes are TRBV7-2 and TRBJ1-1; 7 nucleotides line up with TRBD1. Germline V gene data show CDR1 as SGHTA and CDR2 as FQGNSA. The V gene end was trimmed by 8 bases and the J gene end by 3 bases; junction bases not matched to a gene: 6. This CDR3 spans 13 amino acids. The CDR3 protein is CASAGQAYTEAFF. Here the CDR3 DNA reads TGTGCCAGCGCAGGACAGGCCTACACTGAAGCTTTCTTT.

This clone was seen once. The V call is TRBV18, the J call TRBJ1-1; D not resolved. Germline V lookup: CDR1 KGHSH, CDR2 LQKENI. Trimming pared 0 bases from V and 1 base from J, leaving 12 bases between. The CDR3 sequence is 16 residues long. In nucleotides, the CDR3 is TGTGCCAGCTCACCACCTGTGGCTGCTGGGAACACTGAAGCTTTCTTT. This translates into CASSPPVAAGNTEAFF.

As DNA, the CDR3 is TGCGCCAGCAGCCAAGGCCGGGACAGGGGAGAAGGCTACACCTTC. It specifies CASSQGRDRGEGYTF. The chain links TRBV4-3 to TRBJ1-2; 10 bases match TRBD1. The CDR3 covers 15 residues. With V trimmed by 1 base and J by 8 bases, 7 bases remained unmatched. CDR1 and CDR2 from the germline V gene are LGHNA and YSLEER.

This clone was observed a handful of times. The chain carries TRBV21-1 and TRBJ2-5; TRBD2, the D gene given by the table, was not confirmed from the DNA. TRBV21-1 is annotated as a pseudogene. The CDR3 spans 16 residues. CDR3 amino acids: CASSPRTSGVLETQYF. Here the CDR3 DNA reads TGTGCCAGCAGCCCACGGACTAGCGGGGTGTTGGAGACCCAGTACTTC.

The chain couples TRBV7-2 to TRBJ1-5; D call uncertain. The CDR3 sequence is 15 residues long. Germline V gene data show CDR1 as SGHTA and CDR2 as FQGNSA. Trimming left V 5 bases short and J 6 bases short, with 17 bases between. In nucleotides, the CDR3 is TGTGCCAGCAGCCCCACCGGCGGAGGCAGTCAGCCCCAGCATTTT. It translates to CASSPTGGGSQPQHF. Drawing the rest from reference TRBV7-2 and TRBJ1-5, the complete variable domain is GAGVSQSPSNKVTEKGKDVELRCDPISGHTALYWYRQSLGQGLEFLIYFQGNSAPDKSGLPSDRFSAERTGGSVSTLTIQRTQQEDSAVYLCASSPTGGGSQPQHFGDGTRLSIL.

The chain employs TRBV10-3 and TRBJ1-2, with TRBD1 as a possible D gene (5 bases). V dropped 0 bases and J dropped 7 bases, with 9 bases sitting between them. The germline V gene has CDR1 ENHRY and CDR2 SYGVKD. The CDR3 loop spans 13 amino acids. The CDR3 DNA follows: TGTGCCATCAGTGAGTCGTTAGGGGCTGGCTACACCTTC. Its protein product is CAISESLGAGYTF.

Turning to this clone: The sample holds other DNA sequences that translate to the same CDR3. The gene calls are TRBV6-6 and TRBJ1-2; TRBD1 matches at 8 bases. The CDR3 runs to 13 residues. V was pared by 7 bases and J by 3 bases, with 4 bases of the junction left unmatched. Germline V CDR1 and CDR2: MNHNY, SVGAGI (reference sequence). The CDR3 sequence is CASTPTGDYGYTF. Here the CDR3 DNA reads TGTGCCAGCACTCCGACAGGGGACTATGGCTACACCTTC.

This clone has a handful of counts. V and J are TRBV2 and TRBJ1-2; 8 positions match TRBD1. The CDR3 has 13 amino acids. J was trimmed by 2 bases and V by 4 bases; bases with no gene match: 0. CDR1 SNHLY and CDR2 FYNNEI come from the germline V gene. In nucleotides, the CDR3 is TGTGCCAGCAGTGGACAGGGGAACTATGGCTACACCTTC. The encoded protein is CASSGQGNYGYTF.

This rearrangement joins TRBV29-1 to TRBJ2-1; maybe TRBD1 (5 bases). Germline CDR1 is SQVTM and CDR2 is ANQGSEA. The CDR3 has 14 amino acids. V dropped 5 bases and J dropped 2 bases, with 13 bases sitting between them. The CDR3 loop reads CSVPPTATYNEQFF. CDR3 nucleotide sequence: TGCAGCGTTCCGCCGACAGCCACCTACAATGAGCAGTTCTTC.

The chain links TRBV5-1 to TRBJ2-1, with TRBD1 as a possible D gene (6 bases). V lost 3 bases and J lost 1, with 8 bases in between. The CDR3 contains 14 residues. CDR1 is SGHRS and CDR2 is YFSETQ in the germline V gene. CDR3 coding DNA: TGCGCCAGCAGCTCAGGACAGTCCTACAATGAGCAGTTCTTC. It codes for CASSSGQSYNEQFF.

The J gene is TRBJ2-1, the V gene TRBV10-3; D remains unclear. Germline V CDR1 and CDR2: ENHRY, SYGVKD. This CDR3 has 13 residues. V lost 7 bases, J lost 4 bases, and 11 bases lay in between. In DNA form, the CDR3 reads TGTGCCATCATGGAGAGAACTTACAATGAGCAGTTCTTC. Translation: CAIMERTYNEQFF.